This passage covers 9 T cell receptor beta chains from one sample sequenced in a study of blood T cell repertoires in COVID-19. TCRdb's copy holds only in-frame clones and misses some; the assay was immunoSEQ multiplex PCR. The table includes approximately 240,000 clones, more than 60% detected once. The sample was peripheral blood. Every receptor here comes from a woman in her forties with active or convalescent COVID-19.

The chain recombines TRBV12-1 with TRBJ1-4; the table's TRBD1 call for D was not verified on the DNA. TRBV12-1 is tagged as a pseudogene. CDR3 length: 15 residues. CDR3: CASSFYQTDWEKLFF. The CDR3 coding sequence is TGTGCCAGCAGCTTTTATCAGACAGATTGGGAAAAACTGTTTTTT.

The chain uses TRBV29-1 and TRBJ2-7; TRBD1 matches 9 bases. V shed 6 bases and J 7 bases; nucleotides not matched to a gene: 10. The CDR3 length is 13 residues. Germline CDR1 is SQVTM and CDR2 is ANQGSEA. The CDR3 sequence is CSVETDRGKEQYF. In nucleotides, the CDR3 is TGCAGCGTAGAGACGGACAGGGGTAAGGAGCAGTACTTC.

The V gene is TRBV2, the J gene TRBJ1-2; D possibly corresponds to TRBD1 (5 bases). V was trimmed by 6 bases and J by 5 bases, leaving 13 bases between them. This CDR3 contains 13 residues. CDR1 SNHLY and CDR2 FYNNEI come from the germline V gene. CDR3 protein: CASREGTAYGYTF. The CDR3 DNA reads as TGTGCCAGCAGGGAGGGGACGGCGTATGGCTACACCTTC.

V gene TRBV10-3 combines with J gene TRBJ2-3, with a tentative D call TRBD1 (5 bases). V lost 7 bases to trimming and J lost 4 bases, with 9 bases between them. The germline V gene encodes CDR1 ENHRY and CDR2 SYGVKD. The CDR3 consists of 12 residues. DNA of the CDR3: TGTGCCATCAATCAGGGTTCAGATACGCAGTATTTT. Translation gives CAINQGSDTQYF.

The gene calls are TRBV7-9 and TRBJ2-7; D possibly corresponds to TRBD1 (6 bases). Deletions cut 5 bases from V and 1 base from J, with 15 bases between. This CDR3 region has 15 residues. Germline CDR1 SEHNR, CDR2 FQNEAQ (reference sequence). The DNA of the CDR3 is TGTGCCAGCAGCCGCCGACAGGAGTCTTCCTACGAGCAGTACTTC. Translated: CASSRRQESSYEQYF. Full variable domain (rest looked up from reference TRBV7-9 and TRBJ2-7): DTGVSQNPRHKITKRGQNVTFRCDPISEHNRLYWYRQTLGQGPEFLTYFQNEAQLEKSRLLSDRFSAERPKGSFSTLEIQRTEQGDSAMYLCASSRRQESSYEQYFGPGTRLTVT.

This rearrangement joins TRBV28 to TRBJ2-7; D gene unclear. V lost 3 bases, J lost 3 bases, and 6 bases lay in between. The CDR3 runs 12 residues. Germline CDR1 and CDR2: MDHEN and SYDVKM. CDR3 loop: CASSFQNYEQYF. CDR3 DNA sequence: TGTGCCAGCAGTTTCCAGAACTACGAGCAGTACTTC.

The chain combines TRBV6-5 with TRBJ1-5; 10 bases map to TRBD1. The CDR3 has 15 residues. Germline values: CDR1 MNHEY, CDR2 SVGAGI. Trimming at V came to 7 bases and at J to 7 bases, leaving 10 bases not matched to a gene. The CDR3 loop reads CASTRQGAREQPQHF. CDR3 nucleotides: TGTGCCAGCACCAGACAGGGGGCACGGGAACAGCCCCAGCATTTT.

This clone has just one count. V is TRBV19 and J is TRBJ1-4, with a possible D match to TRBD1 (5 bases). The CDR3 is made up of 12 amino acids. V gave up 2 bases and J gave up 15 bases, with 13 bases separating them. CDR1 is LNHDA, CDR2 SQIVND, per germline (reference sequence). CDR3 sequence reads: CASSILSGLVFF. The CDR3 DNA sequence: TGTGCCAGTAGTATACTCTCAGGGCTGGTGTTTTTT.

This rearrangement joins TRBV5-1 to TRBJ1-3, with D uncertain. The CDR3 is 15 residues long. Germline V gene lookup returns CDR1 SGHRS and CDR2 YFSETQ. Between the trimmed V and J ends, which lost 0 bases and 0 bases, there was a span of 7 bases. This CDR3 reads CASSLAPRSGNTIYF. The DNA of the CDR3 is TGCGCCAGCAGCTTGGCCCCCCGCTCTGGAAACACCATATATTTT.